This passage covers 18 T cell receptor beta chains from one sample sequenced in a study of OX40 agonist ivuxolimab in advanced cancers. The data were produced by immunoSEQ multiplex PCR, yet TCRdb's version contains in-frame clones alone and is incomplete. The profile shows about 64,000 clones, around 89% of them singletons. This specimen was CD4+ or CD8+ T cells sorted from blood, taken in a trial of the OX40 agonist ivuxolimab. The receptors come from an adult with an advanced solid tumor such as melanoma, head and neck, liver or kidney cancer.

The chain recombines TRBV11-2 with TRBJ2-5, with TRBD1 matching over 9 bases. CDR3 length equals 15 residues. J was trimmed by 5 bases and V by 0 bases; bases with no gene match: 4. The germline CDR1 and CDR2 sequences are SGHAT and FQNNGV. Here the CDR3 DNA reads TGTGCCAGCAGCTTAGATACAGGGGGCGGGGAGACCCAGTACTTC. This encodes CASSLDTGGGETQYF. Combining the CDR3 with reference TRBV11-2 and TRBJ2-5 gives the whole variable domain EAGVAQSPRYKIIEKRQSVAFWCNPISGHATLYWYQQILGQGPKLLIQFQNNGVVDDSQLPKDRFSAERLKGVDSTLKIQPAKLEDSAVYLCASSLDTGGGETQYFGPGTRLLVL.

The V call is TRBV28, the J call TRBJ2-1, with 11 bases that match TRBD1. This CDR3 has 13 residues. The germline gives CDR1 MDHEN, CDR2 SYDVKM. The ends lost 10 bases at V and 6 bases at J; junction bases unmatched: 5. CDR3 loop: CAIWGTGGNEQFF. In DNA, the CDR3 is TGTGCCATTTGGGGGACAGGGGGCAATGAGCAGTTCTTC.

The CDR3 DNA follows: TGTGCCAGCAGCTCCATATCAAGCGAGCAGTACTTC. Translated: CASSSISSEQYF. J is TRBJ2-7 and V is TRBV11-2, with no clear D. There are 12 residues in the CDR3. Trimming took off 4 bases at V and 6 bases at J, with 10 bases between the two ends. From germline, CDR1 is SGHAT and CDR2 FQNNGV.

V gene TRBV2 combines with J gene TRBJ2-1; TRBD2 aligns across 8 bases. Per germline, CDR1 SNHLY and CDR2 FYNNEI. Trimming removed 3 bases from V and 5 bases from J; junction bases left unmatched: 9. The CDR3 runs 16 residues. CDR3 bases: TGTGCCAGCAGTGAGACGGGGGGGATTGCTCACAATGAGCAGTTCTTC. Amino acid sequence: CASSETGGIAHNEQFF.

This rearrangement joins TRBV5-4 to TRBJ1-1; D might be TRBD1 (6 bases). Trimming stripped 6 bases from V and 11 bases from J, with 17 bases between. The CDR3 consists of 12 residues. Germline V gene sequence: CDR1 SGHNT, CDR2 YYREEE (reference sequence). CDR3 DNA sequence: TGTGCCAGCACCCGAGGAGCAGGGGAGGCTTTCTTT. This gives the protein CASTRGAGEAFF.

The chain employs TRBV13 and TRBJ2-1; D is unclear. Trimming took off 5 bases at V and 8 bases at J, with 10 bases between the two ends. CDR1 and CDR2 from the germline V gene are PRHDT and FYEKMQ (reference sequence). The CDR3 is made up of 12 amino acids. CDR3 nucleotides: TGTGCCAGCAGCCCCAGTGGGGATGAGCAGTTCTTC. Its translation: CASSPSGDEQFF. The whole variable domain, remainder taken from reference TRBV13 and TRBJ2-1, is AAGVIQSPRHLIKEKRETATLKCYPIPRHDTVYWYQQGPGQDPQFLISFYEKMQSDKGSIPDRFSAQQFSDYHSELNMSSLELGDSALYFCASSPSGDEQFFGPGTRLTVL.

In nucleotides, the CDR3 is TGTGCCAGCAGCTTAGGTTGGGCTCAGCCCCAGCATTTT. Translating it yields CASSLGWAQPQHF. This rearrangement joins TRBV7-2 to TRBJ1-5, with D uncertain. This CDR3 is 13 amino acids long. The V and J ends lost 1 base and 6 bases respectively, with 7 bases between them. CDR1 SGHTA and CDR2 FQGNSA come from the germline V gene.

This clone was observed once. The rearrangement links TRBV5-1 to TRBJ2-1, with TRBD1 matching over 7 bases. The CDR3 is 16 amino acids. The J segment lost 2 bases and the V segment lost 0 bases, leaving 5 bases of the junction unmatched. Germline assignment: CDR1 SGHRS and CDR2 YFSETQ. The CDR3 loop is CASSLVPGQTYNEQFF. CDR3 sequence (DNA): TGCGCCAGCAGCTTGGTGCCGGGACAGACCTACAATGAGCAGTTCTTC.

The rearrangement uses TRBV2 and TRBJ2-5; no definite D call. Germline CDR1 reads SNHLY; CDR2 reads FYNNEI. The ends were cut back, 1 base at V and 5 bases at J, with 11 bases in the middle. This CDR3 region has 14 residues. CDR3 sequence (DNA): TGTGCCAGCAGTGAAGAGTTGAGGTTTGAGACCCAGTACTTC. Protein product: CASSEELRFETQYF.

This CDR3 is CASSELLAGYNEQFF. In nucleotides, the CDR3 is TGTGCCAGCAGTGAATTGTTAGCGGGGTACAATGAGCAGTTCTTC. The chain uses TRBV6-1 and TRBJ2-1; 8 bases are a match to TRBD2. This CDR3 spans 15 amino acids. V gave up 2 bases and J gave up 4 bases; unmatched junction bases: 4. The germline gives CDR1 MNHNS, CDR2 SASEGT.

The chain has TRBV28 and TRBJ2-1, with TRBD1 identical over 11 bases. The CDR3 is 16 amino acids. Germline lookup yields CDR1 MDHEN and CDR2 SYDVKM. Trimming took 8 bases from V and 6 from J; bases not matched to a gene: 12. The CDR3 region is CASLLRRTGGPNEQFF. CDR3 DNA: TGTGCCAGCCTCCTCCGAAGGACAGGGGGCCCCAATGAGCAGTTCTTC.

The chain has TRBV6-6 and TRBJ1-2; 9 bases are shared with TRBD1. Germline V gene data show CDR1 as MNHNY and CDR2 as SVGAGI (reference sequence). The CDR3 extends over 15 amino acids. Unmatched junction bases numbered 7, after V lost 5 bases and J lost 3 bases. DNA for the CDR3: TGTGCCAGCAGTATTCGACAGGGGGGGGACTATGGCTACACCTTC. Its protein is CASSIRQGGDYGYTF.

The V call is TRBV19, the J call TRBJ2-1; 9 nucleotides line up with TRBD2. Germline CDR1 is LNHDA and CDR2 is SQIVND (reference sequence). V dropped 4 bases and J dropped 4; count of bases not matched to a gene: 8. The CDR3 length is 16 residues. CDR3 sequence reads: CASSTGGGAAYNEQFF. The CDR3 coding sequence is TGTGCCAGTAGTACGGGCGGGGGGGCCGCATACAATGAGCAGTTCTTC.

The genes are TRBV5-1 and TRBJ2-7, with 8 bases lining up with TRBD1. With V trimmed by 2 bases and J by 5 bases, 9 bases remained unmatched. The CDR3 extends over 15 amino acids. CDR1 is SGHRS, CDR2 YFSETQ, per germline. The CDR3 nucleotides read TGCGCCAGCAGCTTAGGACAGGGAATTAGTCACGAGCAGTACTTC. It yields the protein CASSLGQGISHEQYF.

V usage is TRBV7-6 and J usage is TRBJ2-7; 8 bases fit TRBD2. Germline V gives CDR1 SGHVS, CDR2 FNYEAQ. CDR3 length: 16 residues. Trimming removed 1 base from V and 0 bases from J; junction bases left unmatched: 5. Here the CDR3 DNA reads TGTGCCAGCAGCTTAGGTTCGGCGGGGGGCTCCTACGAGCAGTACTTC. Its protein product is CASSLGSAGGSYEQYF.

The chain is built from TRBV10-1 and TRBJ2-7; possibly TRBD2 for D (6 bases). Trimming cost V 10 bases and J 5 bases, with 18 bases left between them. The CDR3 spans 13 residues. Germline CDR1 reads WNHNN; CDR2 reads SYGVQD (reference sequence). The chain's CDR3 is CATPPGVRHEQYF. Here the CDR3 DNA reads TGCGCCACCCCTCCGGGGGTTAGGCACGAGCAGTACTTC.

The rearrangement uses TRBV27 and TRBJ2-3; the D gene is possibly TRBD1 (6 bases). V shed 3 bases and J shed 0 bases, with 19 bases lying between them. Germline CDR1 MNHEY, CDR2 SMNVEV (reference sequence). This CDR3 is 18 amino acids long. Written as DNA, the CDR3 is TGTGCCAGCAGTTTGGGGACGGAAGGGGGAACTAGCACAGATACGCAGTATTTT. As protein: CASSLGTEGGTSTDTQYF.

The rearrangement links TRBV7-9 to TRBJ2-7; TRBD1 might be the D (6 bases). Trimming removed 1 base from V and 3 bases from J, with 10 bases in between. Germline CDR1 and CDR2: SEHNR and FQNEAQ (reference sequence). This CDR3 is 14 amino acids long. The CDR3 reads CASSLEEQGYEQYF. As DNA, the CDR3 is TGTGCCAGCAGCTTAGAAGAACAGGGCTACGAGCAGTACTTC. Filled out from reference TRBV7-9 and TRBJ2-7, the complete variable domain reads DTGVSQNPRHKITKRGQNVTFRCDPISEHNRLYWYRQTLGQGPEFLTYFQNEAQLEKSRLLSDRFSAERPKGSFSTLEIQRTEQGDSAMYLCASSLEEQGYEQYFGPGTRLTVT.